The 17 T cell receptor beta chains reported below all come from one sample, sequenced in a study of technical replicates of blood from several donors. Profiling relied on immunoSEQ multiplex PCR, and the TCRdb table lists in-frame clones only, not all of them. The table lists tens of thousands of clones, about 92% of them singletons. Sample: PBMCs. The receptors shown here come from a human donor in good health. Some clones in this sample may be carry-over from other donors' samples.

The rearrangement links TRBV4-1 to TRBJ1-5; tentatively, D is TRBD1 (6 bases). CDR1 is MGHRA and CDR2 is YSYEKL in the germline V gene. The CDR3 runs 15 residues. Between the trimmed V and J ends, which lost 0 bases and 11 bases, there was a span of 17 bases. This CDR3 reads CASSQDSDSLRAQHF. In DNA, the CDR3 is TGCGCCAGCAGCCAAGATTCGGACAGCCTTCGGGCCCAGCATTTT.

The chain employs TRBV5-1 and TRBJ2-3; D gene unclear. Germline CDR1 and CDR2: SGHRS and YFSETQ. Trimming shortened V by 2 bases and J by 1 base, and 8 bases separated the two germline ends. The CDR3 consists of 14 residues. In DNA form, the CDR3 reads TGCGCCAGCAGCTTCCTCGCGGGCACAGATACGCAGTATTTT. Translated, it gives CASSFLAGTDTQYF.

The V gene is TRBV29-1, the J gene TRBJ1-5, with D perhaps matching TRBD1 (6 bases). Germline V gene sequence: CDR1 SQVTM, CDR2 ANQGSEA. The CDR3 runs to 13 residues. Trimming took off 6 bases at V and 4 bases at J, with 13 bases between the two ends. The CDR3 here is CSVAPGQNQPQHF. The CDR3 nucleotides read TGCAGCGTGGCCCCCGGACAGAATCAGCCCCAGCATTTT. Filled out from reference TRBV29-1 and TRBJ1-5, the complete variable domain reads SAVISQKPSRDICQRGTSLTIQCQVDSQVTMMFWYRQQPGQSLTLIATANQGSEATYESGFVIDKFPISRPNLTFSTLTVSNMSPEDSSIYLCSVAPGQNQPQHFGDGTRLSIL.

Details on this clone: Other nucleotide sequences in the sample specify the same CDR3. The chain recombines TRBV5-1 with TRBJ2-2; perhaps TRBD1 as D (7 bases). The V end lost 5 bases, the J end lost 3 bases, and 14 bases lay between the germline ends. The germline CDR1 and CDR2 sequences are SGHRS and YFSETQ. This CDR3 contains 15 residues. The CDR3 region is CASRAQGGYTGELFF. CDR3 in DNA: TGCGCCAGCAGAGCTCAGGGGGGATACACCGGGGAGCTGTTTTTT.

The J gene is TRBJ2-3, the V gene TRBV7-2, with D maybe TRBD2 (6 bases). Trimming pared 8 bases from V and 2 bases from J, leaving 8 bases between. The CDR3 consists of 12 residues. CDR1 and CDR2 (germline): SGHTA, FQGNSA. CDR3 loop: CASGGTTDTQYF. In DNA form, the CDR3 reads TGTGCCAGCGGGGGGACCACAGATACGCAGTATTTT.

The rearrangement uses TRBV30 and TRBJ2-5; D is undetermined. Near its end, the DNA agrees better with TRBJ2-7, so the J call may be wrong. Germline values: CDR1 GTSNPN, CDR2 SVGIG (reference sequence). The CDR3 runs 12 residues. Here the CDR3 reads CAWSASSREQYF. In DNA, the CDR3 is TGTGCCTGGAGTGCCTCAAGTCGCGAGCAGTACTTC.

This clone was found once. The chain combines TRBV13 with TRBJ2-7; D unclear. Trimming shortened V by 0 bases and J by 0 bases, and 6 bases separated the two germline ends. The germline gives CDR1 PRHDT, CDR2 FYEKMQ (reference sequence). This CDR3 is 14 amino acids long. The CDR3 protein is CASSLGRYSYEQYF. CDR3 DNA: TGTGCCAGCAGCTTAGGCAGGTACTCCTACGAGCAGTACTTC.

The rearrangement uses TRBV6-1 and TRBJ2-7; 9 nucleotides match TRBD1. Germline trimming cut 8 bases from V and 5 bases from J; bases unmatched to any gene: 7. There are 13 residues in the CDR3. Germline assignment: CDR1 MNHNS and CDR2 SASEGT. CDR3 amino acids: CASAAQGADEQYF. The CDR3, as DNA: TGTGCCAGCGCAGCACAGGGGGCGGACGAGCAGTACTTC.

This clone appeared many times. The chain carries TRBV14 and TRBJ2-2, with D unresolved. Germline V CDR1 and CDR2: SGHDN, FVKESK. The CDR3 sequence is 15 residues long. The V end was cut by 2 bases, the J end by 4 bases, with 11 bases between. Here the CDR3 DNA reads TGTGCCAGCAGCCAACAATTAGCTTCCACCGGGGAGCTGTTTTTT. Protein sequence: CASSQQLASTGELFF.

This clone showed up just once. The V gene is TRBV7-6, the J gene TRBJ1-6, with TRBD1 as a possible D gene (6 bases). V was clipped by 5 bases and J by 7 bases, with 30 bases between them. The CDR3 has 20 residues. The germline gives CDR1 SGHVS, CDR2 FNYEAQ. CDR3 sequence: CASSESVMGGASKKNSPLHF. In DNA, the CDR3 is TGTGCCAGCAGCGAATCAGTCATGGGGGGGGCGAGCAAAAAAAATTCACCCCTCCACTTT. Complete variable domain (other parts from reference TRBV7-6 and TRBJ1-6): GAGVSQSPRYKVTKRGQDVALRCDPISGHVSLYWYRQALGQGPEFLTYFNYEAQQDKSGLPNDRFSAERPEGSISTLTIQRTEQRDSAMYRCASSESVMGGASKKNSPLHFGNGTRLTVT.

On this clone itself: The junction departs from germline at one end; a sequencing error may be responsible. This chain uses TRBV4-2 with TRBJ2-1, with D possibly being TRBD2 (6 bases). Germline-derived CDR1 and CDR2 are LGHNA and YNFKEQ. The CDR3 has 13 amino acids. CDR3 region: CASSRNAGGVRLF. In nucleotides, the CDR3 is TGTGCCAGCAGCCGGAATGCGGGCGGGGTTCGGCTCTTC.

V gene TRBV10-1 combines with J gene TRBJ2-7; 9 nucleotides line up with TRBD2. Germline V CDR1 and CDR2: WNHNN, SYGVQD (reference sequence). The CDR3 is made up of 14 amino acids. J gave up 1 base and V 7 bases, and 5 bases lay outside the gene matches. CDR3 DNA: TGCGCCAGCATGTATAGCGGGGGTTCCTACGAGCAGTACTTC. It is translated as CASMYSGGSYEQYF.

The CDR3: CASSPGINNSGYTF. CDR3 bases: TGTGCCAGCTCACCAGGAATAAATAACAGTGGCTACACCTTC. The chain recombines TRBV18 with TRBJ1-2; D remains unclear. V gave up 2 bases and J gave up 7 bases, with 14 bases separating them. The CDR3 loop spans 14 amino acids. Looked up from germline, CDR1 is KGHSH and CDR2 is LQKENI. Together with reference TRBV18 and TRBJ1-2, the CDR3 gives the full variable domain: NAGVMQNPRHLVRRRGQEARLRCSPMKGHSHVYWYRQLPEEGLKFMVYLQKENIIDESGMPKERFSAEFPKEGPSILRIQQVVRGDSAAYFCASSPGINNSGYTFGSGTRLTVV.

Remarks on this clone: Distinct nucleotide sequences in the sample also encode this CDR3. The V and J genes are TRBV30 and TRBJ2-3; the D is unclear. Deletions cut 2 bases from V and 2 bases from J, with 14 bases between. Germline V gene lookup returns CDR1 GTSNPN and CDR2 SVGIG (reference sequence). There are 15 residues in the CDR3. The DNA for the CDR3 is TGTGCCTGGAGTATCGCGTCTTCTCTCACAGATACGCAGTATTTT. It is translated as CAWSIASSLTDTQYF.

The rearrangement links TRBV4-3 to TRBJ1-3; D possibly corresponds to TRBD1 (5 bases). The CDR3 totals 15 residues. V was pared by 0 bases and J by 8 bases, with 14 bases between. Per the germline V gene, CDR1 is LGHNA and CDR2 is YSLEER. CDR3 protein: CASSQDRQRGDTIYF. The CDR3 nucleotides are TGCGCCAGCAGCCAAGATAGGCAGCGGGGGGACACCATATATTTT.

The CDR3 coding sequence is TGCGCCAGCAGCCCCCTCTCCTCTAGCGGGGGGGCCGAGACCCAGTACTTC. It encodes CASSPLSSSGGAETQYF. The V and J genes are TRBV4-1 and TRBJ2-5; 12 bases are a match to TRBD2. The CDR3 is 17 amino acids. V lost 4 bases and J lost 5; bases outside the gene matches: 11. CDR1 MGHRA and CDR2 YSYEKL come from the germline V gene.

V is TRBV15 and J is TRBJ1-2, with TRBD1 matching over 10 bases. The ends lost 3 bases at V and 0 bases at J; junction bases unmatched: 4. The germline V gene has CDR1 LNHNV and CDR2 YYDKDF (reference sequence). This CDR3 region has 16 residues. As DNA, the CDR3 is TGTGCCACCAGCAGGGGACAGGGGAGCGCTAACTATGGCTACACCTTC. This sequence encodes CATSRGQGSANYGYTF.